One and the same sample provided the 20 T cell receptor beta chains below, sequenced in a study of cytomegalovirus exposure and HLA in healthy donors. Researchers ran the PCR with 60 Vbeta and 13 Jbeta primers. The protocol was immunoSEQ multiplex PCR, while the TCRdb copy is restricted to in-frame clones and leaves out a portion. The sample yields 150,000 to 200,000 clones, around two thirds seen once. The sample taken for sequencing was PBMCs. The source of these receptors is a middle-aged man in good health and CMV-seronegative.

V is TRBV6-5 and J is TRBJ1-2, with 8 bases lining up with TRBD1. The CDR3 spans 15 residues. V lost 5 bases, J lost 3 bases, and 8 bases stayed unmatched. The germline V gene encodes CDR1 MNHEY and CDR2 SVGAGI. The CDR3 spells CASSPGQGGDYGYTF. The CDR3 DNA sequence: TGTGCCAGCAGTCCAGGACAGGGTGGGGACTATGGCTACACCTTC.

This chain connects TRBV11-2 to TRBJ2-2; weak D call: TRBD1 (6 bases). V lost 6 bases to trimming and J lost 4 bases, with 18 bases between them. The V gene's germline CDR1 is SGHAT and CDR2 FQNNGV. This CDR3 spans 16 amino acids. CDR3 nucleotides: TGTGCCAGCAGTTACGACAGGACCGTGGGCACCGGGGAGCTGTTTTTT. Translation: CASSYDRTVGTGELFF.

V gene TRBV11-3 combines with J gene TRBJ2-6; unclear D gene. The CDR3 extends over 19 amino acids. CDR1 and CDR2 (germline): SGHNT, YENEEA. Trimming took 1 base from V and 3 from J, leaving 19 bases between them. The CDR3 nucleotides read TGTGCCAGCAGCTTAGGTCGGCAGCGTCACCCTCTTGGGGCCAACGTCCTGACTTTC. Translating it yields CASSLGRQRHPLGANVLTF. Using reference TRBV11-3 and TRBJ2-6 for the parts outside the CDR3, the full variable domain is EAGVVQSPRYKIIEKKQPVAFWCNPISGHNTLYWYLQNLGQGPELLIRYENEEAVDDSQLPKDRFSAERLKGVDSTLKIQPAELGDSAVYLCASSLGRQRHPLGANVLTFGAGSRLTVL.

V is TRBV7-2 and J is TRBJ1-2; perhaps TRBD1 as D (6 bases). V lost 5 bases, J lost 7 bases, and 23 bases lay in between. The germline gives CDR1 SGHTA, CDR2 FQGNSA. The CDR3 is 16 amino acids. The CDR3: CASSPRVGGARGGYTF. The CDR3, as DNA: TGTGCCAGCAGCCCCCGTGTTGGGGGGGCAAGAGGTGGCTACACCTTC.

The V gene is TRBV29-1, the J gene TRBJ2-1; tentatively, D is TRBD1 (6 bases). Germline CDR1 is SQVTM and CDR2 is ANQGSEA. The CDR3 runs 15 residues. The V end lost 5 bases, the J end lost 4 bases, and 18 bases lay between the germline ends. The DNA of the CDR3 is TGCAGCGTTAAGACAGGACCAGGGGCATACAATGAGCAGTTCTTC. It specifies CSVKTGPGAYNEQFF.

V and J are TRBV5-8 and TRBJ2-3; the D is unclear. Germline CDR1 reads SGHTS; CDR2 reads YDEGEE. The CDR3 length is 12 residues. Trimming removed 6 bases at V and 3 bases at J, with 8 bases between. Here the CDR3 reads CASTVLTDTQYF. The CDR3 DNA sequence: TGTGCCAGCACGGTACTGACAGATACGCAGTATTTT.

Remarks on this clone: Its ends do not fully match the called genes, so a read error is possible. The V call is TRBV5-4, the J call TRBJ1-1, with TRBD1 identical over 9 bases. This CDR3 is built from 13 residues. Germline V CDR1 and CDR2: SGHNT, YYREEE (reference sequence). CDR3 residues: CASSLTGGNEAFF. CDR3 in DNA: TGTGCCAGTAGCTTGACAGGGGGTAATGAAGCTTTCTTT.

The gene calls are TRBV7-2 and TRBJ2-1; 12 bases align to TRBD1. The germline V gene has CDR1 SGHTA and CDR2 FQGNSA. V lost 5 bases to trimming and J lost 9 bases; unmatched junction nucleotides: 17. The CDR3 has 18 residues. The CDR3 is CASSPRDRGRGQGSEQFF. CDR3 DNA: TGTGCCAGCAGCCCACGGGACAGGGGGCGCGGTCAAGGTTCTGAGCAGTTCTTC.

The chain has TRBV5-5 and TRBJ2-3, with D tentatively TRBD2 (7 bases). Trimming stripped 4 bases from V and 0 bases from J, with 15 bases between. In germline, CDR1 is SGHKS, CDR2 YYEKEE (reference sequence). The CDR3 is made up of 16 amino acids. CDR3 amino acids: CASSLRGGASTDTQYF. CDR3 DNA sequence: TGTGCCAGCAGCCTAAGGGGGGGTGCTAGCACAGATACGCAGTATTTT.

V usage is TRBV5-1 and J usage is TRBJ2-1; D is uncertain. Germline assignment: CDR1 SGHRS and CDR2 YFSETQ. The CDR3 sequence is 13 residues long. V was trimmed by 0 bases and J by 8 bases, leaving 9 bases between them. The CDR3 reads CASSLGAAYEQFF. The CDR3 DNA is TGCGCCAGCAGCTTGGGGGCCGCGTATGAGCAGTTCTTC. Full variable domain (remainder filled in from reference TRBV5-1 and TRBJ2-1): KAGVTQTPRYLIKTRGQQVTLSCSPISGHRSVSWYQQTPGQGLQFLFEYFSETQRNKGNFPGRFSGRQFSNSRSEMNVSTLELGDSALYLCASSLGAAYEQFFGPGTRLTVL.

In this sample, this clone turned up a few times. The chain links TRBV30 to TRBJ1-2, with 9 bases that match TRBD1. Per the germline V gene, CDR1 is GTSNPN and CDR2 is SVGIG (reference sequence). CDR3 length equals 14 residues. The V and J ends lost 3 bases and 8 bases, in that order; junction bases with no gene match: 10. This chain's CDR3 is CAWRSTGGMGGYTF. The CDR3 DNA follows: TGTGCCTGGAGATCGACAGGGGGAATGGGGGGCTACACCTTC.

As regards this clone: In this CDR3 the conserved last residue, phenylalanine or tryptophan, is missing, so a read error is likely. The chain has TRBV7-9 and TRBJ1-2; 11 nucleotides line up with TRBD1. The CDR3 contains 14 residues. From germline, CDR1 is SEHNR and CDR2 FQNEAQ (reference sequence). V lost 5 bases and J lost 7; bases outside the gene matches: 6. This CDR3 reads CASSAPDRGPGYTL. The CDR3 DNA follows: TGTGCCAGCAGCGCTCCGGACAGGGGGCCTGGCTACACCCTC.

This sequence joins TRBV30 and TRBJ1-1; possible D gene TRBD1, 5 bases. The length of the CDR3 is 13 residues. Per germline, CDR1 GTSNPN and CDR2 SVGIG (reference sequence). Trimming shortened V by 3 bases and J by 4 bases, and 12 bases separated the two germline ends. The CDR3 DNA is TGTGCCTGGAGGGGGCCCCCGGGCACTGAAGCTTTCTTT. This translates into CAWRGPPGTEAFF.

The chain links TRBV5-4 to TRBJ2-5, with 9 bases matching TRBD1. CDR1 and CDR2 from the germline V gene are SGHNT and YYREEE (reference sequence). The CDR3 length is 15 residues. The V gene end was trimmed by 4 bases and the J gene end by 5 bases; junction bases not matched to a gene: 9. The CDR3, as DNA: TGTGCCAGCAGCACCCGGGACAGGGTGTGGGAGACCCAGTACTTC. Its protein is CASSTRDRVWETQYF.

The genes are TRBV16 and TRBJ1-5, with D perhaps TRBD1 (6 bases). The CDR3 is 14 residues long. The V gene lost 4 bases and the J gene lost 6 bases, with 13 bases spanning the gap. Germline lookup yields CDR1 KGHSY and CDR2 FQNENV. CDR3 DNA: TGTGCCAGCAGCCGAGCACAGGGTATTCAGCCCCAGCATTTT. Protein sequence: CASSRAQGIQPQHF.

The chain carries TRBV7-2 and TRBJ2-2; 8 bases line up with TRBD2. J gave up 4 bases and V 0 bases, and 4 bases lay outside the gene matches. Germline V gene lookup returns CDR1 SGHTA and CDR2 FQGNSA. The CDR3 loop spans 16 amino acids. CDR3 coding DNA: TGTGCCAGCAGCTTAGCCGGGGGGGGGCCCACCGGGGAGCTGTTTTTT. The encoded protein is CASSLAGGGPTGELFF.

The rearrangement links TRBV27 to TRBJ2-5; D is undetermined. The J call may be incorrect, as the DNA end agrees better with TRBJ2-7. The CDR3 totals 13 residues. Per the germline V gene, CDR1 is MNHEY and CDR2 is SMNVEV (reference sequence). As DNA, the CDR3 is TGTGCCAGCAGTTTGAGCGCGGCCTACGAGCAGTACTTC. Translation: CASSLSAAYEQYF.

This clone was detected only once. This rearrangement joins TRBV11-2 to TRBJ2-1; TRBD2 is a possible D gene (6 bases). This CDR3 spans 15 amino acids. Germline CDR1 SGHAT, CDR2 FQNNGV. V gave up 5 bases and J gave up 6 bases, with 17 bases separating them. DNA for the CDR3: TGTGCCAGCAGCAAGCGTCGGGAGTCAGTCAATGAGCAGTTCTTC. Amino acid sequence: CASSKRRESVNEQFF.

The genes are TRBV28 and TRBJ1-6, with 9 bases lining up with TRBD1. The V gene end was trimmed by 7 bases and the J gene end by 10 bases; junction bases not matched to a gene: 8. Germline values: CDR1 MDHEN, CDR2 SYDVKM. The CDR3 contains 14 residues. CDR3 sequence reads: CASIRDRARSPLHF. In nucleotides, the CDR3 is TGTGCCAGCATAAGGGACAGGGCTAGATCACCCCTCCACTTT.

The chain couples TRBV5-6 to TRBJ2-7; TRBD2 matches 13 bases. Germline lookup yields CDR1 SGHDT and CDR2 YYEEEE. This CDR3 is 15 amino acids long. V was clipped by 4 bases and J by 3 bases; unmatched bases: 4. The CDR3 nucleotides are TGTGCCAGCAGCCACAGGACTAGCGGGAGCTACGAGCAGTACTTC. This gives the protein CASSHRTSGSYEQYF.